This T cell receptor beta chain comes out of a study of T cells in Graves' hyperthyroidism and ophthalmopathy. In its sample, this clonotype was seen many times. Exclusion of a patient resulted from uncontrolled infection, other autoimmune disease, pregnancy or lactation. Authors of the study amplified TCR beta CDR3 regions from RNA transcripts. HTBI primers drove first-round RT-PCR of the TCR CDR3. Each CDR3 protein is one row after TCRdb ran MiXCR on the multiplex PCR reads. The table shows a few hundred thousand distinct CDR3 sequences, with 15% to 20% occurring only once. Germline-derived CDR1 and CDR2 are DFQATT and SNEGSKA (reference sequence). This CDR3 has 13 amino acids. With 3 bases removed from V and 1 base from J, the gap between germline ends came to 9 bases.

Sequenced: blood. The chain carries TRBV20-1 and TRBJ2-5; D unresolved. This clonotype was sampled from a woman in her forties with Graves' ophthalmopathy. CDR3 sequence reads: CSARFDSQETQYF. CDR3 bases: TGCAGTGCTAGGTTTGATTCCCAAGAGACCCAGTACTTC.